Listed below are T cell receptor beta chains from one sample, sequenced in a study of cytomegalovirus exposure and HLA in healthy donors. TCRdb's copy holds only in-frame clones and misses some; the assay was immunoSEQ multiplex PCR. The data show around 100,000 clones, 75% seen once. Sequencing input: PBMCs. The receptors were sampled from a male donor in good health and CMV-seropositive. Each CDR3 is given with its conserved first and last residue. Fields, in order: J gene, clone size, V gene, CDR3 length, D gene, CDR3 DNA, CDR3 protein. A D gene is named only where the DNA matches it firmly. A clone size is listed for some rows: how often the clone was seen (once, few, many), or a class if it is expanded.

TRBJ1-5 . TRBV28 16 . TGTGCCAGCAGTGAAATAACAAGGGGGAACAATCAGCCCCAGCATTTT CASSEITRGNNQPQHF
TRBJ1-2 . TRBV4-3 15 TRBD1 TGCGCCAGCAGCCAAGGAGGGACAGGGTTGAATGGCTACACCTTC CASSQGGTGLNGYTF
TRBJ2-3 . TRBV7-9 17 . TGTGCCAGCAGCTCACCCCTCGACAGCACTACACAAGATACGCAGTATTTT CASSSPLDSTTQDTQYF
TRBJ1-2 . TRBV6-5 16 TRBD1 TGTGCCAGCAGTTCGCAATGGACAGGGACTAACTATGGCTACACCTTC CASSSQWTGTNYGYTF
TRBJ2-3 few TRBV9 16 . TGTGCCAGCAGCGTAGATTTAGCCAGGGGCACAGATACGCAGTATTTT CASSVDLARGTDTQYF
TRBJ2-7 . TRBV5-4 15 . TGTGCCAGCAGCGCACCACACCAGGGTCTCGGCGAGCAGTACTTC CASSAPHQGLGEQYF
TRBJ2-7 . TRBV2 14 . TGTGCCAGCAGTGGTCGGACTGGGACCTACGAGCAGTACTTC CASSGRTGTYEQYF
TRBJ1-2 . TRBV6-1 14 TRBD1 TGTGCCAGCAGTTTAGGACAGGCGACCTATGGCTACACCTTC CASSLGQATYGYTF
TRBJ2-2 . TRBV7-7 14 . TGTGCTAGCAGCATCGGACAGAACACCGGGGAGCTGTTTTTT CASSIGQNTGELFF
TRBJ2-1 . TRBV4-3 15 . TGCGCCAGCAGCCCCTACCAGGACAGAGGCAATGAGCAGTTCTTC CASSPYQDRGNEQFF